The 21 T cell receptor beta chains in this list originate from one sample, sequenced in a study of T cell responses to AZD1222 COVID-19 vaccine. Sequencing used immunoSEQ multiplex PCR; TCRdb keeps in-frame clones, though not all of them. This table holds 150,000 to 200,000 clones, 94% found once. This specimen was peripheral blood, taken on day 0 of AZD1222 vaccination. Every receptor here comes from an adult in good health.

The chain is built from TRBV4-1 and TRBJ1-2; D may be TRBD1 (5 bases). The germline gives CDR1 MGHRA, CDR2 YSYEKL. The CDR3 covers 14 residues. With 4 bases removed from V and 5 bases from J, the gap between germline ends came to 14 bases. CDR3 nucleotide sequence: TGCGCCAGCAGCCTGGACACACTCGTTTATGGCTACACCTTC. Amino acid sequence: CASSLDTLVYGYTF.

The chain couples TRBV6-1 to TRBJ2-1, with 12 bases aligning to TRBD2. After removal of 3 bases from V and 5 bases from J, the junction contained 8 bases not matched to a gene. Germline-derived CDR1 and CDR2 are MNHNS and SASEGT. The CDR3 consists of 17 residues. CDR3 in DNA: TGTGCCAGCAGTGAGACTAGCGGGAGTGGAGTTAACAATGAGCAGTTCTTC. Its protein product is CASSETSGSGVNNEQFF.

This clone appeared a few times. This chain connects TRBV30 to TRBJ2-2; tentative D call: TRBD2 (6 bases). CDR1 GTSNPN and CDR2 SVGIG come from the germline V gene (reference sequence). Trimming pared 1 base from V and 6 bases from J, leaving 9 bases between. The CDR3 covers 13 residues. The CDR3 here is CAWSEREAGELFF. As DNA, the CDR3 is TGTGCCTGGAGTGAAAGGGAGGCCGGGGAGCTGTTTTTT.

The V call is TRBV5-6, the J call TRBJ2-7; the D is unclear. This CDR3 has 12 residues. Germline assignment: CDR1 SGHDT and CDR2 YYEEEE. V lost 0 bases, J lost 3 bases, and 4 bases lay in between. The CDR3: CASSLAFYEQYF. DNA for the CDR3: TGTGCCAGCAGCTTGGCTTTCTACGAGCAGTACTTC.

V gene TRBV5-1 combines with J gene TRBJ2-5, with D perhaps given as TRBD1 or TRBD2 (5 bases each). The germline V and J ends were trimmed by 7 bases and 1 base, with 14 bases remaining between them. The CDR3 runs 14 residues. From germline, CDR1 is SGHRS and CDR2 YFSETQ. Here the CDR3 reads CASCRWGTQETQYF. Written as DNA, the CDR3 is TGCGCCAGCTGCCGGTGGGGGACCCAAGAGACCCAGTACTTC.

The chain has TRBV6-5 and TRBJ1-5; D not resolved. The CDR3 runs 14 residues. Germline assignment: CDR1 MNHEY and CDR2 SVGAGI. Between the trimmed V and J ends, which lost 7 bases and 5 bases, there was a span of 15 bases. CDR3 bases: TGTGCCAGCAATCCAAACAGTCCCCATCAGCCCCAGCATTTT. This codes for CASNPNSPHQPQHF.

This chain connects TRBV28 to TRBJ2-7; no clear D. Germline assignment: CDR1 MDHEN and CDR2 SYDVKM. CDR3 size: 11 residues. Trimming shortened V by 5 bases and J by 7 bases, and 9 bases separated the two germline ends. CDR3 DNA: TGTGCCAGCAGTCCGACGTGGGAGCAGTACTTC. Translation: CASSPTWEQYF.

V usage is TRBV28 and J usage is TRBJ1-2; D unresolved. V dropped 6 bases and J dropped 0 bases, with 5 bases sitting between them. This CDR3 is 12 amino acids long. The germline V gene has CDR1 MDHEN and CDR2 SYDVKM. CDR3 loop: CASRIANYGYTF. CDR3 sequence (DNA): TGTGCCAGCAGGATAGCTAACTATGGCTACACCTTC.

The V and J genes are TRBV11-2 and TRBJ1-2, with TRBD1 as a possible D gene (5 bases). CDR3 length: 16 amino acids. Germline-derived CDR1 and CDR2 are SGHAT and FQNNGV. Trimming took 6 bases from V and 4 from J, leaving 21 bases between them. The chain's CDR3 is CASREGRGTASYGYTF. CDR3 coding DNA: TGTGCCAGCAGGGAGGGTCGGGGCACGGCTTCCTATGGCTACACCTTC.

The gene calls are TRBV5-1 and TRBJ1-2; 9 bases match TRBD1. Germline CDR1 is SGHRS and CDR2 is YFSETQ. J was trimmed by 10 bases and V by 1 base; bases with no gene match: 14. The CDR3 is made up of 16 amino acids. For the CDR3, the DNA is TGCGCCAGCAGCTTGACGCCTCCGGGACAGGGAGACGTCTACACCTTC. Its translation: CASSLTPPGQGDVYTF. Variable domain in full (rest from reference TRBV5-1 and TRBJ1-2): KAGVTQTPRYLIKTRGQQVTLSCSPISGHRSVSWYQQTPGQGLQFLFEYFSETQRNKGNFPGRFSGRQFSNSRSEMNVSTLELGDSALYLCASSLTPPGQGDVYTFGSGTRLTVV.

V gene TRBV6-5 combines with J gene TRBJ2-7; 8 nucleotides agree with TRBD1. The CDR3 covers 12 residues. With 10 bases clipped from V and 1 base from J, the junction kept 3 bases outside the gene matches. CDR1 and CDR2 from the germline V gene are MNHEY and SVGAGI. The CDR3 protein is CATDRGSYEQYF. DNA for the CDR3: TGTGCCACAGACAGGGGTTCCTACGAGCAGTACTTC.

The chain uses TRBV28 and TRBJ2-7, with TRBD2 matching over 13 bases. The V and J ends lost 0 bases and 4 bases, in that order; junction bases with no gene match: 3. Looked up from germline, CDR1 is MDHEN and CDR2 is SYDVKM. The CDR3 extends over 16 amino acids. The CDR3 protein is CASSLWRTSGRYEQYF. The CDR3 DNA reads TGTGCCAGCAGTTTATGGAGGACTAGCGGGAGATACGAGCAGTACTTC. The full variable domain, with the rest looked up from reference TRBV28 and TRBJ2-7, is DVKVTQSSRYLVKRTGEKVFLECVQDMDHENMFWYRQDPGLGLRLIYFSYDVKMKEKGDIPEGYSVSREKKERFSLILESASTNQTSMYLCASSLWRTSGRYEQYFGPGTRLTVT.

The V and J genes are TRBV5-6 and TRBJ1-6; D might be TRBD1 (5 bases). The CDR3 length is 18 residues. The germline V gene encodes CDR1 SGHDT and CDR2 YYEEEE. Trimming took off 2 bases at V and 5 bases at J, with 20 bases between the two ends. The CDR3 loop is CASSFEGGRGPNNSPLHF. CDR3 DNA: TGTGCCAGCAGCTTCGAGGGAGGGAGGGGTCCCAATAATTCACCCCTCCACTTT. Based on the CDR3 plus reference TRBV5-6 and TRBJ1-6, the full variable domain is DAGVTQSPTHLIKTRGQQVTLRCSPKSGHDTVSWYQQALGQGPQFIFQYYEEEERQRGNFPDRFSGHQFPNYSSELNVNALLLGDSALYLCASSFEGGRGPNNSPLHFGNGTRLTVT.

V is TRBV11-1 and J is TRBJ2-3; the D call may be TRBD1 or TRBD2 (5 bases each). The germline V and J ends were trimmed by 3 bases and 4 bases, with 11 bases remaining between them. The CDR3 is 14 amino acids. The germline V gene encodes CDR1 SGHAT and CDR2 FQDESV (reference sequence). The CDR3: CASSLSVGADTQYF. DNA of the CDR3: TGTGCCAGCAGCTTGTCTGTGGGGGCAGATACGCAGTATTTT.

This sequence joins TRBV10-1 and TRBJ2-7; D might be TRBD2 (6 bases). Trimming shortened V by 5 bases and J by 6 bases, and 17 bases separated the two germline ends. Germline V lookup: CDR1 WNHNN, CDR2 SYGVQD (reference sequence). The CDR3 is 14 amino acids. CDR3 coding DNA: TGCGCCAGCAGTCGGGACTCCTCGGACGGCGAGCAGTACTTC. It translates to CASSRDSSDGEQYF.

This chain uses TRBV2 with TRBJ1-5, with D hard to call. V lost 5 bases and J lost 6, with 5 bases in between. The length of the CDR3 is 11 residues. Per germline, CDR1 SNHLY and CDR2 FYNNEI. The CDR3, as DNA: TGTGCCAGCAGTTTAGGTCAGCCCCAGCATTTT. Its protein product is CASSLGQPQHF.

This clone was recorded only once. The rearrangement joins TRBV6-1 to TRBJ1-5; 7 positions match TRBD1. The junction had 13 bases not matched to a gene; V was cut back by 4 bases and J by 7 bases. This CDR3 is 16 amino acids long. CDR1 and CDR2 from the germline V gene are MNHNS and SASEGT. The DNA for the CDR3 is TGTGCCAGCAGTGTGTGGAGACAGGGACGACAACAGCCCCAGCATTTT. Translated, it gives CASSVWRQGRQQPQHF.

In this sample, this clone turned up once. The chain is built from TRBV6-5 and TRBJ1-1, with D possibly TRBD1 on 6 matching bases. This CDR3 spans 13 amino acids. Germline CDR1 and CDR2: MNHEY and SVGAGI. Deletions cut 4 bases from V and 1 base from J, with 7 bases between. The CDR3: CASSWGQNTEAFF. The DNA for the CDR3 is TGTGCCAGCAGTTGGGGGCAGAACACTGAAGCTTTCTTT.

The genes are TRBV6-1 and TRBJ2-7; D is perhaps TRBD2 (6 bases). CDR3 length equals 15 residues. Trimming removed 1 base from V and 7 bases from J, with 17 bases in between. Germline CDR1 reads MNHNS; CDR2 reads SASEGT. Here the CDR3 reads CASSEVLAAMREQYF. The CDR3 nucleotides read TGTGCCAGCAGTGAAGTCTTAGCGGCTATGAGGGAGCAGTACTTC.

V and J are TRBV6-5 and TRBJ1-5; D is perhaps TRBD1 (6 bases). V was shortened by 5 bases and J by 2 bases, with 10 bases between the two germline ends. CDR1 is MNHEY, CDR2 SVGAGI, per germline. The CDR3 runs to 14 residues. CDR3 nucleotide sequence: TGTGCCAGCAGTCGCGGGGGGCGCAATCAGCCCCAGCATTTT. Protein: CASSRGGRNQPQHF.

The chain joins TRBV14 to TRBJ2-5; D is uncertain. CDR1 is SGHDN and CDR2 is FVKESK in the germline V gene. The CDR3 consists of 14 residues. V was shortened by 0 bases and J by 5 bases, with 10 bases between the two germline ends. Written as DNA, the CDR3 is TGTGCCAGCAGCCAAGATCCTAAGTGGGAGACCCAGTACTTC. This codes for CASSQDPKWETQYF. Supplemented by reference TRBV14 and TRBJ2-5, the full variable domain reads EAGVTQFPSHSVIEKGQTVTLRCDPISGHDNLYWYRRVMGKEIKFLLHFVKESKQDESGMPNNRFLAERTGGTYSTLKVQPAELEDSGVYFCASSQDPKWETQYFGPGTRLLVL.